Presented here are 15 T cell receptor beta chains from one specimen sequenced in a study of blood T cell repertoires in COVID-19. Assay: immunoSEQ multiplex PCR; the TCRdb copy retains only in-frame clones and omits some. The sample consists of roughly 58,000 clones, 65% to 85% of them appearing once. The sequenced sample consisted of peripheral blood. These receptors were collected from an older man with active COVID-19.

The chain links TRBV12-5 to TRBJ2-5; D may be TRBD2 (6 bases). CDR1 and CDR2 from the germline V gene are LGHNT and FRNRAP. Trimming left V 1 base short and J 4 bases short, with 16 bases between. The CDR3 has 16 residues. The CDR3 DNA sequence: TGTGCTAGTGGTTTGGGATTAGCGGATTTGGGAGAGACCCAGTACTTC. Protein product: CASGLGLADLGETQYF.

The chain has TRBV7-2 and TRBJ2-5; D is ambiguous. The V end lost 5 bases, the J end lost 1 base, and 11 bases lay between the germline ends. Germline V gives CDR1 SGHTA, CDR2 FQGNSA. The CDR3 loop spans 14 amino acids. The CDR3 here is CASSLLSVQETQYF. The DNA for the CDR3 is TGTGCCAGCAGCCTCTTGTCTGTCCAAGAGACCCAGTACTTC. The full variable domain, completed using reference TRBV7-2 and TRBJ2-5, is GAGVSQSPSNKVTEKGKDVELRCDPISGHTALYWYRQSLGQGLEFLIYFQGNSAPDKSGLPSDRFSAERTGGSVSTLTIQRTQQEDSAVYLCASSLLSVQETQYFGPGTRLLVL.

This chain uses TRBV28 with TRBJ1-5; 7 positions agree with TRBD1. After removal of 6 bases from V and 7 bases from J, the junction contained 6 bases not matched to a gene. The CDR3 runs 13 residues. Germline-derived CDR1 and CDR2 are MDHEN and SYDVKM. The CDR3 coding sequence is TGTGCCAGCAGCGGTGACAGGGTGCAGCCCCAGCATTTT. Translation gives CASSGDRVQPQHF.

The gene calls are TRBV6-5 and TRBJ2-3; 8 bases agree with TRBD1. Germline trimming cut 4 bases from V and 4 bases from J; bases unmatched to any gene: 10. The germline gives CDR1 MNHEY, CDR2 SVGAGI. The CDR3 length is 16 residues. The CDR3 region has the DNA TGTGCCAGCAGTTCCCAAGACAGGGGAGGAGCAGATACGCAGTATTTT. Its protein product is CASSSQDRGGADTQYF.

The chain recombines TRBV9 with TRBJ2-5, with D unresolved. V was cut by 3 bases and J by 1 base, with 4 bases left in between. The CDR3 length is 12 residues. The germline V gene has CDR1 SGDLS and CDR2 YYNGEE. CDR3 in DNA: TGTGCCAGCAGCGGGCCCCAAGAGACCCAGTACTTC. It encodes CASSGPQETQYF.

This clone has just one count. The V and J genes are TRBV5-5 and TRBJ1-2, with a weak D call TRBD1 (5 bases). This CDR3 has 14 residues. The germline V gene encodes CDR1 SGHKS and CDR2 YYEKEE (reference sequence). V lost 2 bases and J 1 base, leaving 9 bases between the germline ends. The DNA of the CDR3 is TGTGCCAGCAGCTTCGGAGGGGTTAACTATGGCTACACCTTC. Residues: CASSFGGVNYGYTF. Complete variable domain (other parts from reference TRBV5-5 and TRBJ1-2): DAGVTQSPTHLIKTRGQQVTLRCSPISGHKSVSWYQQVLGQGPQFIFQYYEKEERGRGNFPDRFSARQFPNYSSELNVNALLLGDSALYLCASSFGGVNYGYTFGSGTRLTVV.

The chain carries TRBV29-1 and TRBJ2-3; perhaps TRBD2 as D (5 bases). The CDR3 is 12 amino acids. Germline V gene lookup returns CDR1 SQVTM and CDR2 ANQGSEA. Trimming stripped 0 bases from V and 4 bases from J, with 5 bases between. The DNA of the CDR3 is TGCAGCGTTGAAGAGCGGGCAGATACGCAGTATTTT. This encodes CSVEERADTQYF.

CDR3: CASSHTTGIVPYEQYF. CDR3 DNA sequence: TGCGCCAGCAGCCATACGACAGGGATTGTCCCCTACGAGCAGTACTTC. V usage is TRBV4-1 and J usage is TRBJ2-7; 7 bases line up with TRBD1. V was clipped by 3 bases and J by 2 bases; unmatched bases: 10. CDR1 and CDR2 from the germline V gene are MGHRA and YSYEKL. The CDR3 sequence is 16 residues long.

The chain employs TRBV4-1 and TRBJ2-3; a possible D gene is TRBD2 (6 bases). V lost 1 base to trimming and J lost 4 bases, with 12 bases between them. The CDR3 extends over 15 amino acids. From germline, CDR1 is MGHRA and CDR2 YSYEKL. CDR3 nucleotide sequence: TGCGCCAGCAGCCAAGGCCACGGGAGTCCAGATACGCAGTATTTT. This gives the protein CASSQGHGSPDTQYF.

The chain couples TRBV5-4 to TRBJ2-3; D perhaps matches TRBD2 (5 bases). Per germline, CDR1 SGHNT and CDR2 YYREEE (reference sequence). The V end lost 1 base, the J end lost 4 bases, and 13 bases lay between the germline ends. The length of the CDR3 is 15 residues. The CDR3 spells CASSLFLAGADTQYF. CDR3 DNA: TGTGCCAGCAGCTTGTTTCTAGCCGGCGCAGATACGCAGTATTTT.

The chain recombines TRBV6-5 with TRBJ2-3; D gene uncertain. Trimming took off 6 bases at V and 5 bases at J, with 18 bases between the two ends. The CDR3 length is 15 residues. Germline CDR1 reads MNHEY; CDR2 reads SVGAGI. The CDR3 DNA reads TGTGCCAGCAGCCCCATACCGACGGGTGGAGATACGCAGTATTTT. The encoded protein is CASSPIPTGGDTQYF.

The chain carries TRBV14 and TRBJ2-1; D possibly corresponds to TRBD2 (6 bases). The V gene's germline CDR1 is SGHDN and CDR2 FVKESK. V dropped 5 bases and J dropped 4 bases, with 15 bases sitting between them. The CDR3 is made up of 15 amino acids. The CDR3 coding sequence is TGTGCCAGCAGCGAGGGGACTTCGGTGTACAATGAGCAGTTCTTC. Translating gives CASSEGTSVYNEQFF.

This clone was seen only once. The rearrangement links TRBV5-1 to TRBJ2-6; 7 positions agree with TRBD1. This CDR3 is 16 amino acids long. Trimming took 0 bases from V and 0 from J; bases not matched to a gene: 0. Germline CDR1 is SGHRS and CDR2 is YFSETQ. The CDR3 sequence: CASSLGQGSGANVLTF. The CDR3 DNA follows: TGCGCCAGCAGCTTGGGACAGGGCTCTGGGGCCAACGTCCTGACTTTC.

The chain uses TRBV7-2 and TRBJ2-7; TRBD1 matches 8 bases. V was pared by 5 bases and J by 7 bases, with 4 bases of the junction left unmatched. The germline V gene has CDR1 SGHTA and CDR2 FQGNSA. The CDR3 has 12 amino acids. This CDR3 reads CASSPRQGEQYF. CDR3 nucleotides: TGTGCCAGCAGCCCTCGACAGGGGGAGCAGTACTTC.

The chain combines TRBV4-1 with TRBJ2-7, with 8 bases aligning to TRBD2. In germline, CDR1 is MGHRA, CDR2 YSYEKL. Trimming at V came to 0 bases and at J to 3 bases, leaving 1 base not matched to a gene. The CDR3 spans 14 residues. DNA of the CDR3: TGCGCCAGCAGCCAAGAAGCGGGAGACTACGAGCAGTACTTC. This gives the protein CASSQEAGDYEQYF.